The 24 T cell receptor beta chains listed next were all sequenced from one sample in a study of cytomegalovirus exposure and HLA in healthy donors. Clones were read by immunoSEQ multiplex PCR, and TCRdb kept only the in-frame ones, dropping some. Here the sample spans more than 300,000 clones, just over 85% being singletons. Sequenced: PBMCs. Receptor source: a woman aged 18-30 years in good health and CMV-seronegative.

The rearrangement joins TRBV10-3 to TRBJ2-1, with 9 bases fitting TRBD2. Germline-derived CDR1 and CDR2 are ENHRY and SYGVKD. J lost 8 bases, V lost 3 bases, and 5 bases had no gene match. CDR3 length: 14 residues. CDR3 DNA: TGTGCCATCAGTGAAGGGCGGGAGGGCGATGAGCAGTTCTTC. Protein sequence: CAISEGREGDEQFF.

The V call is TRBV7-9, the J call TRBJ2-3; 9 bases are a match to TRBD2. The CDR3 extends over 16 amino acids. Trimming cost V 1 base and J 6 bases; bases outside gene matches: 8. CDR1 is SEHNR, CDR2 FQNEAQ, per germline (reference sequence). The CDR3 nucleotides read TGTGCCAGCAGCTTAGATGTCGCGGGAGGGCCTGATACGCAGTATTTT. Translating gives CASSLDVAGGPDTQYF.

The chain couples TRBV18 to TRBJ2-7; D perhaps matches TRBD2 (6 bases). The V and J ends lost 3 bases and 0 bases respectively, with 12 bases between them. The CDR3 covers 15 residues. CDR1 and CDR2 (germline): KGHSH, LQKENI. The CDR3 coding sequence is TGTGCCAGCTCACCGAACGCGGGGAACTCCTACGAGCAGTACTTC. Its translation: CASSPNAGNSYEQYF.

CDR3 sequence reads: CASSPPGAGSTGELFF. In DNA, the CDR3 is TGTGCCAGCAGCCCTCCAGGGGCGGGCAGCACCGGGGAGCTGTTTTTT. The V call is TRBV7-3, the J call TRBJ2-2; maybe TRBD1 (6 bases). The V and J ends lost 5 bases and 4 bases respectively, with 17 bases between them. The CDR3 covers 16 residues. From germline, CDR1 is SGHTA and CDR2 FQGTGA. The full variable domain, in which reference TRBV7-3 and TRBJ2-2 provide the parts outside the CDR3, is GAGVSQTPSNKVTEKGKYVELRCDPISGHTALYWYRQSLGQGPEFLIYFQGTGAADDSGLPNDRFFAVRPEGSVSTLKIQRTERGDSAVYLCASSPPGAGSTGELFFGEGSRLTVL.

The chain joins TRBV30 to TRBJ1-2; the D is unclear. This CDR3 is 13 amino acids long. Germline V CDR1 and CDR2: GTSNPN, SVGIG (reference sequence). The ends were cut back, 4 bases at V and 8 bases at J, with 17 bases in the middle. CDR3 sequence reads: CAWTAGGGGGYTF. In DNA form, the CDR3 reads TGTGCCTGGACGGCGGGAGGCGGCGGGGGCTACACCTTC.

The chain combines TRBV7-6 with TRBJ2-5; 10 bases are shared with TRBD1. The CDR3 has 16 residues. Looked up from germline, CDR1 is SGHVS and CDR2 is FNYEAQ. J gave up 5 bases and V 8 bases, and 14 bases lay outside the gene matches. CDR3: CASRQGTGATLETQYF. CDR3 DNA: TGTGCCAGCCGGCAAGGGACAGGGGCTACCCTCGAGACCCAGTACTTC.

V gene TRBV9 combines with J gene TRBJ2-3; the match to TRBD2 covers 9 bases. J gave up 2 bases and V 1 base, and 5 bases lay outside the gene matches. The CDR3 has 16 residues. Germline V gene lookup returns CDR1 SGDLS and CDR2 YYNGEE. The CDR3 sequence is CASSVNPSGNTDTQYF. In DNA form, the CDR3 reads TGTGCCAGCAGCGTAAACCCTAGCGGGAACACAGATACGCAGTATTTT.

The chain recombines TRBV9 with TRBJ1-5; 7 bases line up with TRBD1. Unmatched junction bases numbered 8, after V lost 4 bases and J lost 4 bases. The CDR3 loop spans 15 amino acids. CDR1 and CDR2 from the germline V gene are SGDLS and YYNGEE. This CDR3 reads CASSLSGTENQPQHF. For the CDR3, the DNA is TGTGCCAGCAGCCTATCCGGGACAGAGAATCAGCCCCAGCATTTT.

This clone turned up a few times. The rearrangement links TRBV9 to TRBJ2-1, with 8 bases identical to TRBD2. This CDR3 spans 16 amino acids. V trimming: 3 bases; J trimming: 5 bases; junction bases outside the gene matches: 10. Germline V CDR1 and CDR2: SGDLS, YYNGEE. CDR3 region: CASSGRTSSLHNEQFF. The CDR3 DNA follows: TGTGCCAGCAGCGGTCGGACTAGCTCACTCCACAATGAGCAGTTCTTC.

CDR3 coding DNA: TGTGCCAGCAGTTACTCAGGACAGAGCAATGAAAAACTGTTTTTT. The encoded protein is CASSYSGQSNEKLFF. The V call is TRBV6-5, the J call TRBJ1-4; a weak D match, TRBD1 (6 bases). Trimming shortened V by 0 bases and J by 5 bases, and 10 bases separated the two germline ends. This CDR3 has 15 amino acids. CDR1 MNHEY and CDR2 SVGAGI come from the germline V gene.

This chain uses TRBV27 with TRBJ2-7; 11 bases fit TRBD1. The CDR3 is made up of 15 amino acids. The ends lost 5 bases at V and 4 bases at J; junction bases unmatched: 7. CDR1 and CDR2 (germline): MNHEY, SMNVEV (reference sequence). CDR3 bases: TGTGCCAGCAGTCAGCCCGGGACAGGGGGATACGAGCAGTACTTC. This sequence encodes CASSQPGTGGYEQYF.

J is TRBJ2-2 and V is TRBV13, with 8 nucleotides matching TRBD1. Per germline, CDR1 PRHDT and CDR2 FYEKMQ (reference sequence). This CDR3 is 16 amino acids long. The J segment lost 3 bases and the V segment lost 1 base, leaving 4 bases of the junction unmatched. CDR3 DNA: TGTGCCAGCAGCTTAGAAGGACAGGGTGACACCGGGGAGCTGTTTTTT. Residues: CASSLEGQGDTGELFF.

V gene TRBV25-1 combines with J gene TRBJ2-1, with D perhaps TRBD2 (5 bases). V was cut by 9 bases and J by 10 bases, with 7 bases left in between. The CDR3 loop spans 9 amino acids. CDR1 is MGHDK, CDR2 SYGVNS, per germline. The CDR3 loop reads CASGGEQFF. The CDR3, as DNA: TGTGCCAGTGGCGGGGAGCAGTTCTTC.

The chain recombines TRBV29-1 with TRBJ1-1; maybe TRBD1 (6 bases). The V gene lost 5 bases and the J gene lost 4 bases, with 23 bases spanning the gap. Germline V lookup: CDR1 SQVTM, CDR2 ANQGSEA. The CDR3 is made up of 16 amino acids. The CDR3 DNA reads TGCAGCGTTAGGTACCGGCAGGGGTCCCTGAGCACTGAAGCTTTCTTT. This codes for CSVRYRQGSLSTEAFF.

The gene calls are TRBV28 and TRBJ2-3; 8 nucleotides agree with TRBD2. The CDR3 sequence is 16 residues long. Germline CDR1 MDHEN, CDR2 SYDVKM. Trimming at V came to 4 bases and at J to 0 bases, leaving 6 bases not matched to a gene. The CDR3 DNA reads TGTGCCAGCAGTTCCGTAGCGGGATCTAGCACAGATACGCAGTATTTT. It specifies CASSSVAGSSTDTQYF.

V and J are TRBV6-6 and TRBJ2-3; 8 bases are shared with TRBD2. This CDR3 is built from 15 residues. The germline gives CDR1 MNHNY, CDR2 SVGAGI (reference sequence). V gave up 7 bases and J gave up 1 base; unmatched junction bases: 7. CDR3 coding DNA: TGTGCCAGCACCAGAGCGGGAGCACGCACAGATACGCAGTATTTT. As protein: CASTRAGARTDTQYF.

CDR3 sequence (DNA): TGTGCCAGCAGCGTAGATGGCGGCACCTACAATGAGCAGTTCTTC. Translation: CASSVDGGTYNEQFF. The chain has TRBV9 and TRBJ2-1; no firm D call. This CDR3 spans 15 amino acids. The V end lost 0 bases, the J end lost 2 bases, and 9 bases lay between the germline ends. Germline V gene sequence: CDR1 SGDLS, CDR2 YYNGEE.

This chain joins TRBV6-6 and TRBJ2-5, with D possibly TRBD2 on 6 matching bases. The CDR3 covers 14 residues. Trimming left V 7 bases short and J 4 bases short, with 16 bases between. Per germline, CDR1 MNHNY and CDR2 SVGAGI (reference sequence). CDR3 DNA sequence: TGTGCCAGCACCGGGGCGGGGAACCTAGAGACCCAGTACTTC. Protein sequence: CASTGAGNLETQYF.

This clone appeared a single time. The chain recombines TRBV6-5 with TRBJ2-1; the D gene is possibly TRBD1 (6 bases). Germline V gene sequence: CDR1 MNHEY, CDR2 SVGAGI. V gave up 5 bases and J gave up 8 bases, with 16 bases separating them. This CDR3 has 14 residues. CDR3 residues: CASSGTQGFDEQFF. The DNA for the CDR3 is TGTGCCAGCAGTGGGACACAGGGTTTCGATGAGCAGTTCTTC.

V usage is TRBV4-1 and J usage is TRBJ2-5; D possibly corresponds to TRBD2 (5 bases). The V gene's germline CDR1 is MGHRA and CDR2 YSYEKL. This CDR3 has 17 amino acids. V lost 0 bases, J lost 1 base, and 15 bases lay in between. CDR3 region: CASSQDVGSTFQETQYF. The DNA for the CDR3 is TGCGCCAGCAGCCAAGATGTTGGGAGTACCTTCCAAGAGACCCAGTACTTC.

The chain recombines TRBV6-6 with TRBJ1-1; 7 nucleotides line up with TRBD1. The CDR3 sequence is 15 residues long. CDR1 MNHNY and CDR2 SVGAGI come from the germline V gene (reference sequence). V shed 7 bases, J shed 4 bases, and the junction held 12 bases outside the gene matches. Written as DNA, the CDR3 is TGTGCCAGCACCCTGGGCAGGGGGAGCATCACTGAAGCTTTCTTT. This sequence encodes CASTLGRGSITEAFF.

The chain recombines TRBV18 with TRBJ2-5; weak D call: TRBD1 (5 bases). V lost 4 bases, J lost 2 bases, and 8 bases lay in between. The CDR3 is 13 amino acids. CDR1 is KGHSH and CDR2 is LQKENI in the germline V gene. The chain's CDR3 is CASSRDSQETQYF. CDR3 in DNA: TGTGCCAGCTCACGCGACAGTCAAGAGACCCAGTACTTC.

The chain is built from TRBV28 and TRBJ1-1; D possibly corresponds to TRBD1 (6 bases). The CDR3 spans 14 residues. The V and J ends lost 6 bases and 0 bases respectively, with 11 bases between them. Germline V gives CDR1 MDHEN, CDR2 SYDVKM. CDR3 nucleotides: TGTGCCAGCAGAATTACAGGGTTGAACACTGAAGCTTTCTTT. Protein sequence: CASRITGLNTEAFF.

Worth noting for this clone: The junction departs from germline at one end; a sequencing error may be responsible. The DNA for the CDR3 is TGTGCTAGCAGCTTAGCAGAGTCTGTGGAGACCCAGTACTTC. The encoded protein is CASSLAESVETQYF. The chain uses TRBV7-7 and TRBJ2-5, with D hard to call. The germline V gene has CDR1 SSHAT and CDR2 FNYEAQ (reference sequence). The CDR3 is 14 amino acids.